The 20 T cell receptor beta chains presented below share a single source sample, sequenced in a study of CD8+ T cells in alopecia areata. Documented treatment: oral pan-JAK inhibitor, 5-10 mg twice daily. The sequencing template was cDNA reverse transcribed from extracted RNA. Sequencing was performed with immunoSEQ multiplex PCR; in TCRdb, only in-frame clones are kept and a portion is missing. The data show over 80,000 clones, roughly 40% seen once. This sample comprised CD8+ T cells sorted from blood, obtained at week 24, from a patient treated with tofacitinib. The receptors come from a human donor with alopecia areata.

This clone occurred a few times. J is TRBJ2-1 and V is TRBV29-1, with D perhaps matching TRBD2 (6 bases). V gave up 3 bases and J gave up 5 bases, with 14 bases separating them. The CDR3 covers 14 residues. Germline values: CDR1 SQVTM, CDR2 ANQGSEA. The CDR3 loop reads CSVDGLAKNNEQFF. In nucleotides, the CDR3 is TGCAGCGTTGATGGGCTAGCGAAAAACAATGAGCAGTTCTTC.

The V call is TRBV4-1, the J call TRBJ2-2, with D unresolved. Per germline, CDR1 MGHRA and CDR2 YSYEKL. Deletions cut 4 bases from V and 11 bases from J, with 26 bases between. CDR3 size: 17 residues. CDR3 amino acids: CASSRVEAGRPPVELFF. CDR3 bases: TGCGCCAGCAGCCGCGTTGAGGCAGGCCGCCCCCCGGTTGAGCTGTTTTTT.

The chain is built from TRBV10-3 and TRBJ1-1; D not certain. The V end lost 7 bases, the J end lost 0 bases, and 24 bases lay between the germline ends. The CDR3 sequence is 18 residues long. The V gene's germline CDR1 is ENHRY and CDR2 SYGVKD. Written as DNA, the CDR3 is TGTGCCATCAAGTCGGCGTCTGGCACCGATGCCTTGAACACTGAAGCTTTCTTT. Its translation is CAIKSASGTDALNTEAFF.

The CDR3 DNA is TGCAGCGTTGAAGATCCGGAAGCGGGAGGGGTCTACGAGCAGTACTTC. It encodes CSVEDPEAGGVYEQYF. V gene TRBV29-1 combines with J gene TRBJ2-7; 10 bases fit TRBD2. The V segment lost 0 bases and the J segment 3 bases; nucleotides outside the gene matches: 8. The CDR3 has 16 amino acids. Per the germline V gene, CDR1 is SQVTM and CDR2 is ANQGSEA.

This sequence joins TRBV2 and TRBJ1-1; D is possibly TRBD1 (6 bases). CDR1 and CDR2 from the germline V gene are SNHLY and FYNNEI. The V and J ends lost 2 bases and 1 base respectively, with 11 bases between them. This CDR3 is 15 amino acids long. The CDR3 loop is CASSEHGTKNTEAFF. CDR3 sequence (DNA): TGTGCCAGCAGTGAACATGGGACAAAGAACACTGAAGCTTTCTTT.

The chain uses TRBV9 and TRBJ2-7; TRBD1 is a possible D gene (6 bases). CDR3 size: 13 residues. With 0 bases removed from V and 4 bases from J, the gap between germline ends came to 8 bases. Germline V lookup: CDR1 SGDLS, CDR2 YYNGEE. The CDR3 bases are TGTGCCAGCAGCGTAGGAGGACAGTACGAGCAGTACTTC. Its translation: CASSVGGQYEQYF.

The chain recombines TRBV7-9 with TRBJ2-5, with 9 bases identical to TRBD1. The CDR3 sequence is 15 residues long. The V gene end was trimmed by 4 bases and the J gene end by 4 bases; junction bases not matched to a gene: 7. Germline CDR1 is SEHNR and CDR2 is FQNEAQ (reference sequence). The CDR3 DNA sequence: TGTGCCAGCAGCTCGAACAGGGGGCCGAGAGAGACCCAGTACTTC. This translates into CASSSNRGPRETQYF.

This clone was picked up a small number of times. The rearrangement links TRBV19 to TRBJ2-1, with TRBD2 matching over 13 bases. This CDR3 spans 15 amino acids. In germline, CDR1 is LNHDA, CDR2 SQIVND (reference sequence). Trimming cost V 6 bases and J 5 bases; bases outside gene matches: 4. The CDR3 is CASRTGLAGHNEQFF. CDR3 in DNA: TGTGCCAGTAGGACGGGACTAGCGGGACACAATGAGCAGTTCTTC.

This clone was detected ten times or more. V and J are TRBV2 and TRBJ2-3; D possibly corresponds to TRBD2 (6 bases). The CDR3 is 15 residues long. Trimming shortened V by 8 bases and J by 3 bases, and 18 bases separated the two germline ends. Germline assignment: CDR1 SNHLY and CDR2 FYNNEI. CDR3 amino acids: CASGEATRGTDTQYF. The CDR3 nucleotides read TGTGCCAGCGGGGAGGCGACTAGGGGAACAGATACGCAGTATTTT.

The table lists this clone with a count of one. This CDR3 reads CSVEESNEQFF. The CDR3 nucleotides are TGCAGCGTTGAAGAGTCCAACGAGCAGTTCTTC. V and J are TRBV29-1 and TRBJ2-1; D not resolved. V gave up 0 bases and J gave up 10 bases, with 7 bases separating them. CDR1 and CDR2 from the germline V gene are SQVTM and ANQGSEA. The CDR3 covers 11 residues.

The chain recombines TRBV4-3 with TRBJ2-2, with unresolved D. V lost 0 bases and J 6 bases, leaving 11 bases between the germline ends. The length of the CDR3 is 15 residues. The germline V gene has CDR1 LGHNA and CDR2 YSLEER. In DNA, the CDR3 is TGCGCCAGCAGCCAAGATGGAGCGATGGCCGGGGAGCTGTTTTTT. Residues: CASSQDGAMAGELFF.

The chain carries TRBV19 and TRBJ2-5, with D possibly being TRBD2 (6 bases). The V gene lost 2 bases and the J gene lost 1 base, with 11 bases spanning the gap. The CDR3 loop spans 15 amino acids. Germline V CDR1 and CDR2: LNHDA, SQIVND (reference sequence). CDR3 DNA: TGTGCCAGTAGTATAACCGGGGGATTCCAAGAGACCCAGTACTTC. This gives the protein CASSITGGFQETQYF.

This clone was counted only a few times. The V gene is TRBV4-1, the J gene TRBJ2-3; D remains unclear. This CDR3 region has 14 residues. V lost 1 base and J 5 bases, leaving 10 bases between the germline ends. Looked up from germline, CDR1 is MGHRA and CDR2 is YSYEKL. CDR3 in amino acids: CASSQARVGDTQYF. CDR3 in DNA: TGCGCCAGCAGCCAAGCCCGGGTAGGAGATACGCAGTATTTT.

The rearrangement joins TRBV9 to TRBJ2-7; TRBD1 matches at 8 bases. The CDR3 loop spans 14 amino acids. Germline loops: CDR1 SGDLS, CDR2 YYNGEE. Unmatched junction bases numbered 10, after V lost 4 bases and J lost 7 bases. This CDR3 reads CASSPGQGAREQYF. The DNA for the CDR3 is TGTGCCAGCAGCCCCGGGCAGGGGGCTAGGGAGCAGTACTTC.

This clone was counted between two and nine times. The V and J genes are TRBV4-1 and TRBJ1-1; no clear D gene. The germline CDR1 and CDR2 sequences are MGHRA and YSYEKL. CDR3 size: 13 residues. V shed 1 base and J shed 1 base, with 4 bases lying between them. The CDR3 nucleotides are TGCGCCAGCAGCCAAGGGAGGAACACTGAAGCTTTCTTT. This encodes CASSQGRNTEAFF.

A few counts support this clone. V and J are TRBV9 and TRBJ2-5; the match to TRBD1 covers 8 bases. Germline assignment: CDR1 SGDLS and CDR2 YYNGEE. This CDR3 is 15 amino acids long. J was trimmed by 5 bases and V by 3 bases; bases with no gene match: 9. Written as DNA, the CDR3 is TGTGCCAGCAGCGCGGGCCAGGGGGCTGGGGAGACCCAGTACTTC. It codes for CASSAGQGAGETQYF.

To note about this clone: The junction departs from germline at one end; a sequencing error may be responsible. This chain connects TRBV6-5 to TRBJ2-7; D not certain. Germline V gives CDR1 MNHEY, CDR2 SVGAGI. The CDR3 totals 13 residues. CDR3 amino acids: CASSPWFSDEQYF. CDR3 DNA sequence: TGTGCCAGCAGTCCCTGGTTCTCCGACGAGCAGTACTTC.

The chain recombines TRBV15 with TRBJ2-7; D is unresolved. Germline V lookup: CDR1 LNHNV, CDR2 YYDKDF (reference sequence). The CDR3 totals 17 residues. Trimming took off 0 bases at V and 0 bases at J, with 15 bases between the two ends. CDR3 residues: CATSRDLAARSSYEQYF. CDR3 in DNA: TGTGCCACCAGCAGAGATCTGGCAGCGCGGAGCTCCTACGAGCAGTACTTC. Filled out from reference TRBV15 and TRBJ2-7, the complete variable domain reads DAMVIQNPRYQVTQFGKPVTLSCSQTLNHNVMYWYQQKSSQAPKLLFHYYDKDFNNEADTPDNFQSRRPNTSFCFLDIRSPGLGDTAMYLCATSRDLAARSSYEQYFGPGTRLTVT.

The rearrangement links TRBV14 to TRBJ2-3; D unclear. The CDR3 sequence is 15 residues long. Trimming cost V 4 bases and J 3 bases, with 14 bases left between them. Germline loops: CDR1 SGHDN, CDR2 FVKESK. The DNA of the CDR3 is TGTGCCAGCAGCCTCCGGACCACCCGAACAGATACGCAGTATTTT. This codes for CASSLRTTRTDTQYF.

The CDR3 DNA reads TGTGCCAGCAAGACTGGGTACCGATCGGCAGAGACCCAGTACTTC. This codes for CASKTGYRSAETQYF. The chain recombines TRBV6-5 with TRBJ2-5; D remains unclear. This CDR3 comprises 15 residues. V lost 7 bases and J 4 bases, leaving 19 bases between the germline ends. Germline CDR1 and CDR2: MNHEY and SVGAGI.